This T cell receptor (beta chain) was found in a study of T cells in women clearing cervical HPV infection. Notes on this clone: The sequenced fragment ends 3 residues before the CDR3 boundary, so the rest is inferred from the germline J gene.

The repertoire was sequenced with immunoSEQ multiplex PCR; TCRdb's copy has only in-frame clones and lacks some. The sample table includes about 30,000 clones. Germline V gene sequence: CDR1 SGHTA, CDR2 FQGTGA. CDR3 size: 17 residues. The V gene end was trimmed by 5 bases and the J gene end by 2 bases; junction bases not matched to a gene: 12. The source material was blood buffy coat. The TCR sequence derives from a woman aged 18-70 years with a cervical HPV16 infection that either progressed to CIN3+ or cleared (not recorded which). This chain links TRBV7-3 with TRBJ1-5, with 7 positions matching TRBD1. The covered CDR3 bases are TGTGCCAGCAGCCCAATAATAGTGGGGACAGGCAATCAGCCC. Protein sequence: CASSPIIVGTGNQP. The CDR3, in full, reads CASSPIIVGTGNQPQHF.